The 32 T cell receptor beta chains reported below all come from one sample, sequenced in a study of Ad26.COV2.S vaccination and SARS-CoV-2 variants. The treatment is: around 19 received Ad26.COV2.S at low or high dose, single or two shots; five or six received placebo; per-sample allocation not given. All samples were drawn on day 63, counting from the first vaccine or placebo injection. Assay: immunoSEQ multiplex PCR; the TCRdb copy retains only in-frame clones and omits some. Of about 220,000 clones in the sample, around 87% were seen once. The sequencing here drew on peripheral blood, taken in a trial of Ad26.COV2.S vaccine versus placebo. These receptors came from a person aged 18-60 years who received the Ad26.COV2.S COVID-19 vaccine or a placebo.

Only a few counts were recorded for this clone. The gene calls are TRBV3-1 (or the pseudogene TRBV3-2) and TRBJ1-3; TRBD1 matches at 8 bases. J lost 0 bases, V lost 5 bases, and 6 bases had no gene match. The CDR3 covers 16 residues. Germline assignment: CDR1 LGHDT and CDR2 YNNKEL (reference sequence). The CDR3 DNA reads TGTGCCAGCAGCTATCAGGGGGCCCTCTCTGGAAACACCATATATTTT. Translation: CASSYQGALSGNTIYF.

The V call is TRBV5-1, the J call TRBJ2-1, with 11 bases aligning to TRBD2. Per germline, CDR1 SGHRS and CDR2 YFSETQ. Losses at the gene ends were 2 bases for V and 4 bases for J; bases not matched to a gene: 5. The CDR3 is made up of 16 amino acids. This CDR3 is CASSFPTSGMYNEQFF. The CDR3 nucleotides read TGCGCCAGCAGCTTCCCGACTAGCGGGATGTACAATGAGCAGTTCTTC.

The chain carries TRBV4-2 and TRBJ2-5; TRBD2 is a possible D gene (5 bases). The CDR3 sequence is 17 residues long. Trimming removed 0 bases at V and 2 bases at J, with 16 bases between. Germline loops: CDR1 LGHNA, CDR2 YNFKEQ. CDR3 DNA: TGTGCCAGCAGCCAAGATTCCCCTCTACTAGTTCAAGAGACCCAGTACTTC. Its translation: CASSQDSPLLVQETQYF.

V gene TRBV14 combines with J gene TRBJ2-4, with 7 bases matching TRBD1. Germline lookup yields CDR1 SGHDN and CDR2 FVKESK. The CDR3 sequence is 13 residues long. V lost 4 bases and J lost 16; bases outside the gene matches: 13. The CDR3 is CASSPGAGTATYF. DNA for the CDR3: TGTGCCAGCAGCCCCGGGGCCGGGACAGCGACATACTTC.

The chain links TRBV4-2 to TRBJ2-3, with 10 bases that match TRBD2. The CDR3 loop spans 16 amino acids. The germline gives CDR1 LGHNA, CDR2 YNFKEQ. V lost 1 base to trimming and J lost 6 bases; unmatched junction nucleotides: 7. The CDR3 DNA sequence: TGTGCCAGCAGCCAAGCGTCTAGCGGGAGTGTGGATACGCAGTATTTT. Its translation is CASSQASSGSVDTQYF.

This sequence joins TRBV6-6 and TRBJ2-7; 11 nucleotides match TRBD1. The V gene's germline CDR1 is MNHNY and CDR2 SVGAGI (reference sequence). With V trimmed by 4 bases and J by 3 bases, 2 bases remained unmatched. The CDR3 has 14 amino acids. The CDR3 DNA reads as TGTGCCAGCAGTTTCGGGACAGGGGGCTACGAGCAGTACTTC. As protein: CASSFGTGGYEQYF.

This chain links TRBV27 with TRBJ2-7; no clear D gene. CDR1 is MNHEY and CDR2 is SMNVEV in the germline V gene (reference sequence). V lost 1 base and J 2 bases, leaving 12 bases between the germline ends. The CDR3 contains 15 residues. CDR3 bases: TGTGCCAGCAGTTTATTCAGGCAGTCGGCCTACGAGCAGTACTTC. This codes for CASSLFRQSAYEQYF.

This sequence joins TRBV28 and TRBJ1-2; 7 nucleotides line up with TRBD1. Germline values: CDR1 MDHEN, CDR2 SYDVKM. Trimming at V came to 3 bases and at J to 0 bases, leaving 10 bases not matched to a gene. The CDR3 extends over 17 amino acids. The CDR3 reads CASSFPQGTAANYGYTF. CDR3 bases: TGTGCCAGCAGTTTCCCCCAGGGGACAGCAGCTAACTATGGCTACACCTTC.

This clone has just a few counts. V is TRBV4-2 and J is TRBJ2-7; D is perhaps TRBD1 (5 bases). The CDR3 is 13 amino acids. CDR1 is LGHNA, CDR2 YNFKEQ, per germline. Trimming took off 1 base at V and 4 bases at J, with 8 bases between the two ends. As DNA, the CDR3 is TGTGCCAGCAGCCAAGGGGGCCCGTACGAGCAGTACTTC. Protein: CASSQGGPYEQYF.

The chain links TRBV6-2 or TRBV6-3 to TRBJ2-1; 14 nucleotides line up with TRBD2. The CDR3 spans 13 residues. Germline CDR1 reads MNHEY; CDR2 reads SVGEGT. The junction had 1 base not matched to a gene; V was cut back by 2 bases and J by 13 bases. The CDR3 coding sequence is TGTGCCAGCAGTTACGGGACTAGCGGGAGACAGTTCTTC. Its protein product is CASSYGTSGRQFF.

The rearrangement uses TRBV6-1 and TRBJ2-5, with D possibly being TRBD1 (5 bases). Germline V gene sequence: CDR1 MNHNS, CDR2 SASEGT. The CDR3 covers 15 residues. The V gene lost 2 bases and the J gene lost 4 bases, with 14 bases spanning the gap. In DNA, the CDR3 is TGTGCCAGCAGTGAAATCGGCAGGGTTCGAGAGACCCAGTACTTC. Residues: CASSEIGRVRETQYF.

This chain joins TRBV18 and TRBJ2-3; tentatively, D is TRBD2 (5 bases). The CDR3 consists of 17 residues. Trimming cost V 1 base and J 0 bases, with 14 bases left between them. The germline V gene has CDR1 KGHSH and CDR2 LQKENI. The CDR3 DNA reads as TGTGCCAGCTCACCACTGTCAAGCGGCCCTAGCACAGATACGCAGTATTTT. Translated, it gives CASSPLSSGPSTDTQYF.

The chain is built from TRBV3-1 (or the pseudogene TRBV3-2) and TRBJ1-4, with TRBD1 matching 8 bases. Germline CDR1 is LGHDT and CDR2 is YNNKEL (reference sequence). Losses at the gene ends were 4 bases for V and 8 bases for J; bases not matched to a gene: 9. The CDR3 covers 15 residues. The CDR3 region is CASSRGQGRREKLFF. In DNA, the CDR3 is TGTGCCAGCAGCCGCGGACAGGGCAGGAGGGAAAAACTGTTTTTT.

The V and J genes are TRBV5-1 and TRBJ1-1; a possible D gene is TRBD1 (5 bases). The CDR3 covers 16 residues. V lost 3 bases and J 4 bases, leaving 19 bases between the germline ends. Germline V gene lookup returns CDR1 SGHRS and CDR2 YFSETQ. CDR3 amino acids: CASSWTWGGFGTEAFF. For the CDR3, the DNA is TGCGCCAGCAGCTGGACTTGGGGGGGTTTCGGCACTGAAGCTTTCTTT.

CDR3 sequence (DNA): TGTGCCATCGGGAAACAGAACACCGGGGAGCTGTTTTTT. Translated: CAIGKQNTGELFF. J is TRBJ2-2 and V is TRBV10-3; no clear D gene. CDR1 and CDR2 (germline): ENHRY, SYGVKD. The CDR3 extends over 13 amino acids. V shed 8 bases and J shed 1 base, with 8 bases lying between them.

The CDR3 sequence: CASKGLTIPDEKLFF. CDR3 nucleotides: TGTGCCAGTAAGGGCCTGACAATCCCCGATGAAAAACTGTTTTTT. The J gene is TRBJ1-4, the V gene TRBV19; D is undetermined. V lost 7 bases to trimming and J lost 6 bases, with 18 bases between them. The CDR3 runs to 15 residues. CDR1 and CDR2 (germline): LNHDA, SQIVND (reference sequence).

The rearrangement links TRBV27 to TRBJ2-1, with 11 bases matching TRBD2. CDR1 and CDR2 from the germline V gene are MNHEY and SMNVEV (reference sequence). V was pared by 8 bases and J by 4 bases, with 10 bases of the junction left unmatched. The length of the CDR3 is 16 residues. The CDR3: CASRVASGGSYNEQFF. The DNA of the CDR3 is TGTGCCAGCCGCGTGGCTAGCGGGGGGAGTTACAATGAGCAGTTCTTC.

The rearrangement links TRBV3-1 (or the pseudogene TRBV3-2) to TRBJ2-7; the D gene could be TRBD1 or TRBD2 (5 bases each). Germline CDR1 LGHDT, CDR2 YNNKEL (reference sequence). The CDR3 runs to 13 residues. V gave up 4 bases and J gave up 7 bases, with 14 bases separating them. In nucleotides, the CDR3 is TGTGCCAGCAGCCTCAGGGCCGGGACGGAGCAGTACTTC. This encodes CASSLRAGTEQYF.

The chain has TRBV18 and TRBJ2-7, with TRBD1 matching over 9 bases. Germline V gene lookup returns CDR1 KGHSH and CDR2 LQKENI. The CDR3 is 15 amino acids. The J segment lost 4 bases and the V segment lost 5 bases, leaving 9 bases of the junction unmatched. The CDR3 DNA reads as TGTGCCAGCTCAGAGACGGGACAGGGCCTTTACGAGCAGTACTTC. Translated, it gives CASSETGQGLYEQYF.

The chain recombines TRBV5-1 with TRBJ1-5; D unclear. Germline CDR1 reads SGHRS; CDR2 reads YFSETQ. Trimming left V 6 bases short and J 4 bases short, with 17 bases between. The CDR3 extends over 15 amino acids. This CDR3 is CASTIGPGENQPQHF. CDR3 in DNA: TGCGCCAGCACCATAGGCCCAGGCGAGAATCAGCCCCAGCATTTT.

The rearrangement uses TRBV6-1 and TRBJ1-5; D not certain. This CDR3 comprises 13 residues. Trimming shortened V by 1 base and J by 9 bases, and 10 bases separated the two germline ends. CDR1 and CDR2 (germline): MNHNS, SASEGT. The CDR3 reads CASSEGIGLPQHF. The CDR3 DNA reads TGTGCCAGCAGTGAAGGGATAGGTCTGCCCCAGCATTTT.

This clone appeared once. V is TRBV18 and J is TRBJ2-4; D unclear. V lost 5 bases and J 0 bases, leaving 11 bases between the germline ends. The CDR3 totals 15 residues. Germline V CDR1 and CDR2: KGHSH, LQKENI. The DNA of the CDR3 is TGTGCCAGCTCATCCCTCGGTATAGCCAAAAACATTCAGTACTTC. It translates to CASSSLGIAKNIQYF.

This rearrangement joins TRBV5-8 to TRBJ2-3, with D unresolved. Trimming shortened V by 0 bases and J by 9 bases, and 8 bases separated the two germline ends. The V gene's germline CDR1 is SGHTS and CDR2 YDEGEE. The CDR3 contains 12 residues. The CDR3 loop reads CASSLDSVTQYF. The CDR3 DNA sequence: TGTGCCAGCAGCTTGGACAGCGTAACGCAGTATTTT.

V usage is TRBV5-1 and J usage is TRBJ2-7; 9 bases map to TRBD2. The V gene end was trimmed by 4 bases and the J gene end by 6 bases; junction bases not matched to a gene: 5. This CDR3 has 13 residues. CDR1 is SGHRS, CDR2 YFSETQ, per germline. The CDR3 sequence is CASSQREDGEQYF. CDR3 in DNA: TGCGCCAGCAGCCAGCGGGAGGACGGCGAGCAGTACTTC.

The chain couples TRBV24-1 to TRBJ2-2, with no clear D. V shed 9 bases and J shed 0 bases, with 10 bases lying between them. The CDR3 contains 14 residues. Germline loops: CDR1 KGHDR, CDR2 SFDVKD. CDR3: CATGTSANTGELFF. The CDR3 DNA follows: TGTGCCACCGGCACTTCCGCGAACACCGGGGAGCTGTTTTTT.

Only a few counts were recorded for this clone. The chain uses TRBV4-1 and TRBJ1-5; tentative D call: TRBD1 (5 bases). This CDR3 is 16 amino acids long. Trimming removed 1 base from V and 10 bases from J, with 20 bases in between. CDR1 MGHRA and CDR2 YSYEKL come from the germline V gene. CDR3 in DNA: TGCGCCAGCAGCCAAGTTATTGGGGACCCCCTTCGACCCCAGCATTTT. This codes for CASSQVIGDPLRPQHF.

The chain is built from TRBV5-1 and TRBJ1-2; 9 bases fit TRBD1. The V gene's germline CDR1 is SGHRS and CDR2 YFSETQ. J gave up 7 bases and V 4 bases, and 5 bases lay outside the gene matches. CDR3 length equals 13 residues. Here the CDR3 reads CASSPGQGIGYTF. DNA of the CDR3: TGCGCCAGCAGCCCGGGACAGGGAATTGGCTACACCTTC.

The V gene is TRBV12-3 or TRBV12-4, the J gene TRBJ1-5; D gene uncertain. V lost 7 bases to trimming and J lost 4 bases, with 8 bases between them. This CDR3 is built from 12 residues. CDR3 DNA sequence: TGTGCCAGCAATAACCTTAATCAGCCCCAGCATTTT. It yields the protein CASNNLNQPQHF.

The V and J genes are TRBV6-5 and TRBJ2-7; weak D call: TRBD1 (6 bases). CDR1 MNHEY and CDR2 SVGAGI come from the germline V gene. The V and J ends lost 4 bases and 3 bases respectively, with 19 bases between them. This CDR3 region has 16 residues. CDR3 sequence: CASSFTGPSPLYEQYF. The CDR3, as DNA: TGTGCCAGCAGTTTCACAGGGCCCTCCCCCCTCTACGAGCAGTACTTC.

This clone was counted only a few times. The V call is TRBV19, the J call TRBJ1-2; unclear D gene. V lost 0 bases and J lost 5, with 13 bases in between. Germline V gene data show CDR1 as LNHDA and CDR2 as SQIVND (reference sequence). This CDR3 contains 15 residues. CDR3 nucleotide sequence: TGTGCCAGTAGTATAGATTTGGCCAGTCCTTATGGCTACACCTTC. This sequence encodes CASSIDLASPYGYTF.

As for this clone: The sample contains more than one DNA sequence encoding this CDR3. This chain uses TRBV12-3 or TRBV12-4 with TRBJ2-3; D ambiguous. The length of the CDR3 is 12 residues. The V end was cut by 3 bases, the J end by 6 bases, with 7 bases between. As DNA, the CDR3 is TGTGCCAGCAGTTTGGGCTTGGATACGCAGTATTTT. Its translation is CASSLGLDTQYF.

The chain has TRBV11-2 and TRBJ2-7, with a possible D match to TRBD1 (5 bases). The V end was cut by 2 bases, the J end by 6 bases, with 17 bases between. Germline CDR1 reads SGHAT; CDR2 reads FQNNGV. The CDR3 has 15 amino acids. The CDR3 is CASSLSTGRESEQYF. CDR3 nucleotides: TGTGCCAGCAGCTTATCCACGGGCAGGGAAAGCGAGCAGTACTTC. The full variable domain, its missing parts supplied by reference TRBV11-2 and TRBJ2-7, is EAGVAQSPRYKIIEKRQSVAFWCNPISGHATLYWYQQILGQGPKLLIQFQNNGVVDDSQLPKDRFSAERLKGVDSTLKIQPAKLEDSAVYLCASSLSTGRESEQYFGPGTRLTVT.